The text below deals with one T cell receptor beta chain. Its antigen is still unknown. Repertoires were generated with immunoSEQ multiplex PCR, while TCRdb's copy carries only in-frame clones and drops some. The sample shows around 14,000 clones, approximately 71% of them seen only once. These data originate in a study of tumor-infiltrating lymphocytes in localized non-small cell lung cancer. Study observations and caveats: Immunotypes IM1 and IM2 had similar TCR-derived T-cell fractions.

V was cut by 2 bases and J by 1 base, with 5 bases left in between. The germline CDR1 and CDR2 sequences are LNHDA and SQIVND (reference sequence). The CDR3 totals 14 residues. The rearrangement links TRBV19 to TRBJ2-2; no reliable D call. Sequences were obtained from uninvolved lung tissue not adjacent to the tumor. This TCR was sampled from a human donor with non-small cell lung cancer. The CDR3 loop reads CASSIRLNTGELFF. The CDR3 DNA is TGTGCCAGTAGTATAAGGCTGAACACCGGGGAGCTGTTTTTT.